These 15 T cell receptor beta chains were all obtained from the same sample, sequenced in a study of blood T cell repertoires in COVID-19. Profiling relied on immunoSEQ multiplex PCR, and the TCRdb table lists in-frame clones only, not all of them. The repertoire has some 180,000 clones, around 89% of them found once; the top ten carry about 0.66%. Input material: peripheral blood. Receptors were obtained from a man aged 45 to 65 with acute or convalescent COVID-19.

This sequence joins TRBV2 and TRBJ1-5; 7 bases align to TRBD1. CDR1 SNHLY and CDR2 FYNNEI come from the germline V gene. CDR3 size: 14 residues. V dropped 7 bases and J dropped 3; count of bases not matched to a gene: 6. The DNA for the CDR3 is TGTGCCAGCACCTCCGGGACAGTCAATCAGCCCCAGCATTTT. Protein: CASTSGTVNQPQHF.

For this clone: Additional DNA sequences in this sample encode the identical CDR3. The chain combines TRBV20-1 with TRBJ2-7; D is ambiguous. The CDR3 sequence is 11 residues long. V was trimmed by 3 bases and J by 5 bases, leaving 8 bases between them. The germline gives CDR1 DFQATT, CDR2 SNEGSKA (reference sequence). The CDR3 is CSASSGHEQYV. The DNA for the CDR3 is TGCAGTGCTAGTTCCGGTCACGAGCAGTACGTC.

The chain joins TRBV19 to TRBJ1-5; 8 positions agree with TRBD1. Germline V lookup: CDR1 LNHDA, CDR2 SQIVND (reference sequence). The CDR3 sequence is 16 residues long. V shed 7 bases and J 0 bases; nucleotides not matched to a gene: 8. CDR3 protein: CASKPDRVYSNQPQHF. In nucleotides, the CDR3 is TGTGCCAGTAAACCGGACAGGGTGTATAGCAATCAGCCCCAGCATTTT.

This chain uses TRBV6-5 with TRBJ2-3, with 9 bases fitting TRBD1. The trim removed 4 bases at V and 4 bases at J, leaving 6 bases unmatched. CDR3 length equals 15 residues. Per germline, CDR1 MNHEY and CDR2 SVGAGI. Here the CDR3 DNA reads TGTGCCAGCAGTTTCCGGGACAGGGCCCCAGATACGCAGTATTTT. This sequence encodes CASSFRDRAPDTQYF.

This chain uses TRBV2 with TRBJ1-1, with a possible D match to TRBD1 (5 bases). The germline V gene encodes CDR1 SNHLY and CDR2 FYNNEI. Between the trimmed V and J ends, which lost 8 bases and 2 bases, there was a span of 12 bases. The CDR3 length is 13 residues. The CDR3 reads CASLQGINTEAFF. The CDR3 DNA sequence: TGTGCCAGCTTGCAGGGAATCAACACTGAAGCTTTCTTT.

V and J are TRBV5-1 and TRBJ1-5; D gene uncertain. There are 14 residues in the CDR3. CDR1 and CDR2 from the germline V gene are SGHRS and YFSETQ. V gave up 0 bases and J gave up 7 bases, with 11 bases separating them. The DNA for the CDR3 is TGCGCCAGCAGCTTGGATTGGGGAGGGCAGCCCCAGCATTTT. The encoded protein is CASSLDWGGQPQHF.

This clone showed up just a few times. The V gene is TRBV7-2, the J gene TRBJ2-3, with a tentative D call TRBD2 (6 bases). V was shortened by 0 bases and J by 9 bases, with 13 bases between the two germline ends. CDR1 and CDR2 (germline): SGHTA, FQGNSA. The CDR3 is made up of 14 amino acids. As DNA, the CDR3 is TGTGCCAGCAGCTTAGCGCATCGTAGCGGAACGCAGTATTTT. It translates to CASSLAHRSGTQYF.

This clone was detected only once. The chain employs TRBV18 and TRBJ2-3; D not certain. This CDR3 contains 16 residues. CDR1 is KGHSH and CDR2 is LQKENI in the germline V gene. V was shortened by 1 base and J by 2 bases, with 13 bases between the two germline ends. CDR3: CASSPRVSDNTDTQYF. Written as DNA, the CDR3 is TGTGCCAGCTCACCACGGGTTAGTGACAACACAGATACGCAGTATTTT. Complete variable domain (other parts from reference TRBV18 and TRBJ2-3): NAGVMQNPRHLVRRRGQEARLRCSPMKGHSHVYWYRQLPEEGLKFMVYLQKENIIDESGMPKERFSAEFPKEGPSILRIQQVVRGDSAAYFCASSPRVSDNTDTQYFGPGTRLTVL.

The rearrangement joins TRBV6-5 to TRBJ1-2; tentatively, D is TRBD1 (5 bases). The CDR3 length is 15 residues. Germline CDR1 MNHEY, CDR2 SVGAGI. Trimming took 1 base from V and 0 from J, leaving 9 bases between them. CDR3 bases: TGTGCCAGCAGTTACTGGGGGGTCTCTAACTATGGCTACACCTTC. This encodes CASSYWGVSNYGYTF.

This clone was counted between two and nine times. The V gene is TRBV4-2, the J gene TRBJ2-6; D is possibly TRBD1 (6 bases). The ends were cut back, 5 bases at V and 0 bases at J, with 14 bases in the middle. This CDR3 has 17 amino acids. Germline CDR1 and CDR2: LGHNA and YNFKEQ. CDR3 in amino acids: CASSAQGPGSGANVLTF. For the CDR3, the DNA is TGTGCCAGCAGCGCACAGGGCCCGGGCTCTGGGGCCAACGTCCTGACTTTC.

In its sample, this clone was seen a few times. The chain joins TRBV9 to TRBJ1-3, with a tentative D call TRBD1 (5 bases). V lost 3 bases, J lost 1 base, and 11 bases lay in between. The CDR3 spans 15 residues. Per germline, CDR1 SGDLS and CDR2 YYNGEE. This CDR3 reads CASSARGTSGNTIYF. CDR3 DNA sequence: TGTGCCAGCAGCGCCCGAGGGACTTCTGGAAACACCATATATTTT.

The sample holds one count of this clone. The chain carries TRBV28 and TRBJ1-3; D possibly corresponds to TRBD1 (5 bases). The ends were cut back, 5 bases at V and 4 bases at J, with 18 bases in the middle. This CDR3 has 16 amino acids. CDR1 and CDR2 (germline): MDHEN, SYDVKM. The CDR3 nucleotides are TGTGCCAGCAGTCTTAGTCCCGCGGGGGAAGGAAACACCATATATTTT. It specifies CASSLSPAGEGNTIYF.

The chain carries TRBV12-3 or TRBV12-4 and TRBJ1-2; D not resolved. V was clipped by 3 bases and J by 7 bases, with 12 bases between them. The CDR3 runs to 13 residues. The CDR3 DNA is TGTGCCAGCAGTTTGAGGGTAGAGGCTGGCTACACCTTC. Translation gives CASSLRVEAGYTF.

The gene calls are TRBV5-1 and TRBJ2-2; no firm D call. The V end was cut by 0 bases, the J end by 5 bases, with 8 bases between. The germline gives CDR1 SGHRS, CDR2 YFSETQ. The CDR3 is 14 amino acids. Here the CDR3 DNA reads TGCGCCAGCAGCTTGGCCGGGTTGACCGGGGAGCTGTTTTTT. Protein product: CASSLAGLTGELFF.

The gene calls are TRBV9 and TRBJ2-1; a possible D gene is TRBD2 (6 bases). The CDR3 totals 17 residues. Germline loops: CDR1 SGDLS, CDR2 YYNGEE. Trimming shortened V by 2 bases and J by 0 bases, and 15 bases separated the two germline ends. The CDR3 here is CASSVGLNSASYNEQFF. CDR3 in DNA: TGTGCCAGCAGCGTGGGACTTAACTCGGCCTCCTACAATGAGCAGTTCTTC.